This TCR beta chain was documented in a study of blood T cell repertoires in COVID-19. Looking at the study overall: Spain, Italy and the United States supplied samples that represented acute and convalescent COVID-19. The cDNA or gDNA used as material had been derived from T cells, B-cell-depleted T cells, or PBMCs.

Using immunoSEQ multiplex PCR, the repertoire was profiled, and TCRdb retains in-frame clones only, with some absent. Here the sample spans roughly 570,000 clones, roughly nine tenths being singletons. Seattle patients were enrolled during active infection and followed longitudinally. The CDR3 spans 15 residues. Germline assignment: CDR1 WNHNN and CDR2 SYGVQD (reference sequence). The V gene lost 6 bases and the J gene lost 5 bases, with 17 bases spanning the gap. The chain has TRBV10-1 and TRBJ2-1; D is ambiguous. This TCR came from a woman aged 45-65 years with COVID-19, enrolled during active disease. Input material: peripheral blood. Here the CDR3 reads CASSPSLILNNEQFF. As DNA, the CDR3 is TGCGCCAGCAGCCCAAGCTTGATCCTAAACAATGAGCAGTTCTTC.